This T cell receptor (beta chain) was profiled in a study of Graves' ophthalmopathy and Graves' hyperthyroidism. As the template, RNA transcripts were used to amplify TCR beta CDR3 regions. First-round RT-PCR relied on HTBI primers, and a second-round multiplex PCR came next. Using its own MiXCR run on the multiplex PCR reads, TCRdb lists one record per CDR3 protein. The sample contains some 350,000 distinct CDR3 sequences, about 17% of which appear only once. This clonotype was observed many times. The TCR originated in an adult woman with stable Graves' hyperthyroidism. Sequencing input: peripheral blood.

The CDR3 spells CASSYGSGSGETQYF. CDR3 DNA: TGCGCCAGCAGCTACGGAAGCGGGAGCGGTGAGACCCAGTACTTC. The chain is built from TRBV5-1 and TRBJ2-5; 8 bases are shared with TRBD2. This CDR3 has 15 residues. J lost 5 bases, V lost 3 bases, and 9 bases had no gene match. Looked up from germline, CDR1 is SGHRS and CDR2 is YFSETQ.